A single sample is the source of the 21 T cell receptor beta chains below, sequenced in a study of identical twins. Via MiXCR, TCRdb re-called the 5' RACE reads, giving one row per CDR3 protein. Here the sample spans about 20,000 distinct CDR3 sequences, around 70% being singletons. Material for sequencing was memory (CD45RO+) T cells sorted from blood. These TCRs come from a woman aged 18-29 years in good health. This table probably holds off-target reads from a library built for another chain.

The CDR3 loop is CASSLDRANEQFF. CDR3 bases: TGTGCCAGCAGCTTGGACAGGGCCAATGAGCAGTTCTTC. The J gene is TRBJ2-1, the V gene TRBV7-2; 8 bases align to TRBD1. This CDR3 has 13 residues. V trimming: 3 bases; J trimming: 6 bases; junction bases outside the gene matches: 1. CDR1 is SGHTA and CDR2 is FQGNSA in the germline V gene.

The rearrangement links TRBV29-1 to TRBJ2-5; D call uncertain. The CDR3 totals 15 residues. Deletions cut 4 bases from V and 0 bases from J, with 15 bases between. Germline CDR1 SQVTM, CDR2 ANQGSEA. CDR3 in amino acids: CSVGLQHSYQETQYF. The CDR3 DNA reads as TGCAGCGTTGGTTTACAGCACTCCTACCAAGAGACCCAGTACTTC.

DNA for the CDR3: TGTGCCAGCAGTTTATCAGGTCTCCATCAGCCCCAGCATTTT. It translates to CASSLSGLHQPQHF. This chain connects TRBV27 to TRBJ1-5, with no clear D. CDR3 length: 14 amino acids. Trimming shortened V by 0 bases and J by 5 bases, and 8 bases separated the two germline ends. Germline CDR1 MNHEY, CDR2 SMNVEV (reference sequence).

The V gene is TRBV12-3 or TRBV12-4, the J gene TRBJ2-7; weak D call: TRBD2 (5 bases). The CDR3 is made up of 14 amino acids. Trimming removed 3 bases at V and 0 bases at J, with 9 bases between. CDR3 DNA sequence: TGTGCCAGCAGTTTCCGAGCGGCCTCCTACGAGCAGTACTTC. This gives the protein CASSFRAASYEQYF.

This clonotype was observed a handful of times. The genes are TRBV6-2 or TRBV6-3 and TRBJ2-7; no reliable D call. Trimming removed 2 bases from V and 3 bases from J, with 5 bases in between. Germline V gene data show CDR1 as MNHEY and CDR2 as SVGEGT. CDR3 length equals 12 residues. The CDR3 reads CASSYGRYEQYF. The CDR3 DNA reads as TGTGCCAGCAGTTACGGCCGCTACGAGCAGTACTTC.

The gene calls are TRBV18 and TRBJ2-5; maybe TRBD1 (6 bases). Germline CDR1 and CDR2: KGHSH and LQKENI. Deletions cut 5 bases from V and 0 bases from J, with 7 bases between. This CDR3 contains 13 residues. CDR3 DNA: TGTGCCAGCTCAGGGACACACCAAGAGACCCAGTACTTC. This codes for CASSGTHQETQYF.

This rearrangement joins TRBV3-1 to TRBJ1-2, with 7 bases fitting TRBD1. CDR1 and CDR2 from the germline V gene are LGHDT and YNNKEL (reference sequence). Losses at the gene ends were 4 bases for V and 8 bases for J; bases not matched to a gene: 13. The CDR3 is 15 residues long. CDR3 nucleotides: TGTGCCAGCAGCCGAGTAGGGGGCGCGTCGAAGGGCTACACCTTC. This codes for CASSRVGGASKGYTF. Full variable domain (missing parts from reference TRBV3-1 and TRBJ1-2): DTAVSQTPKYLVTQMGNDKSIKCEQNLGHDTMYWYKQDSKKFLKIMFSYNNKELIINETVPNRFSPKSPDKAHLNLHINSLELGDSAVYFCASSRVGGASKGYTFGSGTRLTVV.

CDR3 region: CASSLGPDTQYF. The CDR3 region has the DNA TGTGCCAGCAGCTTAGGACCAGATACGCAGTATTTT. The V call is TRBV11-2, the J call TRBJ2-3, with D hard to call. CDR3 length equals 12 residues. From germline, CDR1 is SGHAT and CDR2 FQNNGV. V gave up 1 base and J gave up 4 bases, with 3 bases separating them.

V is TRBV18 and J is TRBJ2-7; D unclear. The V and J ends lost 9 bases and 7 bases respectively, with 19 bases between them. Germline lookup yields CDR1 KGHSH and CDR2 LQKENI. The CDR3 consists of 13 residues. The CDR3 DNA is TGTGCCAGTTTACTCCGGGCCCAGAGTGAGCAGTACTTC. Translation: CASLLRAQSEQYF.

CDR3 sequence reads: CASSLKRPSGRYPSTDTQYF. CDR3 in DNA: TGTGCCAGCAGCTTAAAAAGGCCTAGCGGGAGATACCCTAGCACAGATACGCAGTATTTT. This chain connects TRBV11-2 to TRBJ2-3; TRBD2 matches at 10 bases. From germline, CDR1 is SGHAT and CDR2 FQNNGV. CDR3 length equals 20 residues. Losses at the gene ends were 2 bases for V and 0 bases for J; bases not matched to a gene: 14. Full variable domain (remainder filled in from reference TRBV11-2 and TRBJ2-3): EAGVAQSPRYKIIEKRQSVAFWCNPISGHATLYWYQQILGQGPKLLIQFQNNGVVDDSQLPKDRFSAERLKGVDSTLKIQPAKLEDSAVYLCASSLKRPSGRYPSTDTQYFGPGTRLTVL.

The chain combines TRBV19 with TRBJ2-1; D uncertain. With 3 bases removed from V and 7 bases from J, the gap between germline ends came to 16 bases. Germline-derived CDR1 and CDR2 are LNHDA and SQIVND (reference sequence). This CDR3 region has 15 residues. The CDR3 protein is CASSIAGRTVNEQFF. In DNA, the CDR3 is TGTGCCAGTAGTATCGCCGGCAGGACGGTTAATGAGCAGTTCTTC. Based on the CDR3 plus reference TRBV19 and TRBJ2-1, the full variable domain is DGGITQSPKYLFRKEGQNVTLSCEQNLNHDAMYWYRQDPGQGLRLIYYSQIVNDFQKGDIAEGYSVSREKKESFPLTVTSAQKNPTAFYLCASSIAGRTVNEQFFGPGTRLTVL.

This chain links TRBV20-1 with TRBJ2-5; D gene unclear. CDR1 and CDR2 from the germline V gene are DFQATT and SNEGSKA (reference sequence). Trimming cost V 5 bases and J 2 bases, with 15 bases left between them. The CDR3 has 14 amino acids. The CDR3 nucleotides are TGCAGTGCTCCACACTTTGCTCAGCAAGAGACCCAGTACTTC. Translating gives CSAPHFAQQETQYF.

The chain couples TRBV12-5 to TRBJ1-5, with TRBD1 identical over 10 bases. J lost 4 bases, V lost 1 base, and 7 bases had no gene match. CDR3 size: 17 residues. The germline V gene has CDR1 LGHNT and CDR2 FRNRAP. As DNA, the CDR3 is TGTGCTAGTGGTTTGGGCTCCGGGACAGGGGTAAATCAGCCCCAGCATTTT. It codes for CASGLGSGTGVNQPQHF.

The V call is TRBV5-1, the J call TRBJ1-1; tentative D call: TRBD1 (5 bases). Per the germline V gene, CDR1 is SGHRS and CDR2 is YFSETQ. The CDR3 is made up of 12 amino acids. V was clipped by 4 bases and J by 8 bases, with 12 bases between them. This CDR3 is CASSTPGPEAFF. CDR3 coding DNA: TGCGCCAGCAGCACACCGGGACCAGAAGCTTTCTTT.

V usage is TRBV4-2 and J usage is TRBJ1-5; D gene uncertain. Germline V gene sequence: CDR1 LGHNA, CDR2 YNFKEQ. This CDR3 has 16 residues. V was pared by 3 bases and J by 5 bases, with 17 bases between. CDR3 sequence: CASSQAVGTDYQPQHF. DNA of the CDR3: TGTGCCAGCAGCCAGGCCGTGGGAACAGACTATCAGCCCCAGCATTTT.

V gene TRBV18 combines with J gene TRBJ1-4; 8 bases are shared with TRBD1. Germline V gene data show CDR1 as KGHSH and CDR2 as LQKENI. The CDR3 extends over 14 amino acids. Unmatched junction bases numbered 8, after V lost 6 bases and J lost 8 bases. For the CDR3, the DNA is TGTGCCAGCTCGTCTACAGGGGGAAAGGAAAAACTGTTTTTT. Protein product: CASSSTGGKEKLFF.

V is TRBV4-2 and J is TRBJ2-4; TRBD2 might be the D (6 bases). Germline V gene data show CDR1 as LGHNA and CDR2 as YNFKEQ. CDR3 length: 15 amino acids. The ends were cut back, 5 bases at V and 2 bases at J, with 13 bases in the middle. The CDR3: CASSKVAGTKNIQYF. CDR3 DNA sequence: TGTGCCAGCAGCAAAGTGGCGGGAACCAAAAACATTCAGTACTTC.

The chain joins TRBV12-3 or TRBV12-4 to TRBJ1-1, with TRBD1 as a possible D gene (5 bases). The CDR3 consists of 14 residues. V gave up 5 bases and J gave up 5 bases, with 15 bases separating them. The CDR3 loop is CASSPQGYSTEAFF. The CDR3 coding sequence is TGTGCCAGCAGTCCCCAGGGTTATTCAACTGAAGCTTTCTTT.

The chain combines TRBV30 with TRBJ1-2; 10 nucleotides agree with TRBD1. This CDR3 has 15 amino acids. Unmatched junction bases numbered 8, after V lost 4 bases and J lost 3 bases. The germline gives CDR1 GTSNPN, CDR2 SVGIG (reference sequence). The DNA for the CDR3 is TGTGCCTGGAATAGACAGGGGGCAGTGGACTATGGCTACACCTTC. Amino acid sequence: CAWNRQGAVDYGYTF.

This sequence joins TRBV3-1 and TRBJ2-3; D may be TRBD1 or TRBD2 (5 bases each). The CDR3 consists of 15 residues. V lost 1 base and J 1 base, leaving 9 bases between the germline ends. CDR1 is LGHDT and CDR2 is YNNKEL in the germline V gene (reference sequence). Here the CDR3 DNA reads TGTGCCAGCAGCCAAGCTCGGGGCCGCACAGATACGCAGTATTTT. Protein: CASSQARGRTDTQYF.

The chain links TRBV15 to TRBJ1-5, with D unresolved. V was shortened by 1 base and J by 4 bases, with 8 bases between the two germline ends. From germline, CDR1 is LNHNV and CDR2 YYDKDF (reference sequence). The CDR3 spans 14 residues. As DNA, the CDR3 is TGTGCCACCAGCAGAGTCAGAAATAATCAGCCCCAGCATTTT. Translating gives CATSRVRNNQPQHF.